This TCR beta chain was observed in a study of shared T cell receptors in the human thymus. V was pared by 0 bases and J by 4 bases, with 18 bases between. Per germline, CDR1 MGHRA and CDR2 YSYEKL. The CDR3 totals 17 residues. Assay used: immunoSEQ multiplex PCR; TCRdb lists only in-frame clones, some missing. The data contain 650,000 to 950,000 clones, 80% to 90% of them singletons. The same data also went into a second study, on human thymus T cells. That work adds: Donors consisted of healthy Finnish infants (having corrective surgery for congenital heart defects). During corrective heart surgery, resections were taken, and the thymus tissue came from them. There appeared to be biased usage of V and J genes in thymic and blood repertoires.

This receptor was identified in a girl less than two years old with a congenital heart defect. What was sequenced was thymocytes. This rearrangement joins TRBV4-1 to TRBJ1-2; D unresolved. The CDR3 sequence is CASSQDPFTYRVYGYTF. The CDR3 DNA follows: TGCGCCAGCAGCCAAGACCCATTTACTTACAGAGTCTATGGCTACACCTTC.